This is a list of T cell receptor beta chains from one sample in a study of OX40 agonist ivuxolimab in advanced cancers. This table comes from immunoSEQ multiplex PCR, and its TCRdb copy is limited to in-frame clones, with some not included. The profile shows 52,000 or so clones, about 85% of them singletons. The input for sequencing was CD4+ or CD8+ T cells sorted from blood, taken in a trial of the OX40 agonist ivuxolimab. These receptors all come from an adult with an advanced solid tumor such as melanoma, head and neck, liver or kidney cancer. CDR3s include the opening cysteine and the closing phenylalanine or tryptophan. D genes are given only for firm matches. Rows may omit the clone size; those that give it use once, few, many or a size class.

TRBV9	TRBJ1-1	once	-	CASSVELNTEAFF	TGTGCCAGCAGCGTAGAATTGAACACTGAAGCTTTCTTT
TRBV15	TRBJ1-4	-	-	CATSIRTAEKLFF	TGTGCCACCAGCATTCGGACAGCCGAAAAACTGTTTTTT
TRBV15	TRBJ2-4	few	-	CATSSRIQDPKNIQYF	TGTGCCACCAGCAGTAGAATTCAGGATCCCAAAAACATTCAGTACTTC
TRBV5-1	TRBJ1-1	-	TRBD1	CASSLEGQGAPNTEAFF	TGCGCCAGCAGCTTGGAGGGACAGGGGGCGCCGAACACTGAAGCTTTCTTT
TRBV7-5	TRBJ2-7	-	-	CVRSLRGTEEWGYEQYF	TGTGTCAGAAGCTTGCGGGGTACAGAAGAGTGGGGCTACGAGCAGTACTTC
TRBV6-5	TRBJ2-7	-	TRBD1	CASSHGQETYEQYF	TGTGCCAGCAGTCATGGACAGGAAACCTACGAGCAGTACTTC
TRBV30	TRBJ2-2	-	-	CAWSVLAGRGELFF	TGTGCCTGGAGTGTACTGGCGGGAAGGGGGGAGCTGTTTTTT
TRBV5-1	TRBJ2-6	-	-	CASSGRTIWSGANVLTF	TGCGCCAGCAGCGGAAGGACCATTTGGTCTGGGGCCAACGTCCTGACTTTC
TRBV4-2	TRBJ1-3	-	-	CASSHVGNTIYF	TGTGCCAGCAGCCATGTTGGAAACACCATATATTTT
TRBV7-2	TRBJ1-3	-	-	CASRLNGGNTIYF	TGTGCCAGCAGACTTAATGGTGGAAACACCATATATTTT
TRBV30	TRBJ1-2	-	-	CAWSVRGVAGTRVGYTF	TGTGCCTGGAGTGTGCGAGGGGTCGCCGGGACAAGAGTCGGCTACACCTTC
TRBV7-8	TRBJ1-2	-	-	CASSPLRQANYGYTF	TGTGCCAGCAGCCCCCTTAGACAGGCCAACTATGGCTACACCTTC
TRBV27	TRBJ2-3	-	TRBD1	CASSLRGQSTDTQYF	TGTGCCAGCAGTCTAAGGGGGCAAAGCACAGATACGCAGTATTTT
TRBV7-3	TRBJ2-7	-	TRBD1	CASRPTGQGGEQYF	TGTGCCAGCAGACCTACCGGACAGGGCGGGGAGCAGTACTTC
TRBV9	TRBJ2-7	-	-	CASSVEYRSYEQYF	TGTGCCAGCAGCGTAGAATACAGATCCTACGAGCAGTACTTC
TRBV6-5	TRBJ1-2	-	TRBD1	CASSYRAGGGYGYTF	TGTGCCAGCAGTTACAGGGCAGGGGGCGGCTATGGCTACACCTTC